The T cell receptor beta chain under discussion was sequenced for a study of control samples from healthy donors and cancer patients. From germline, CDR1 is MNHEY and CDR2 SVGAGI. V was pared by 0 bases and J by 6 bases, with 9 bases between. The CDR3 contains 14 residues. Only in-frame clones appear in the TCRdb table, and some are missing; sequencing was by immunoSEQ multiplex PCR. The repertoire holds around 180,000 clones, with under 95% as singletons. The rearrangement uses TRBV6-5 and TRBJ1-5; maybe TRBD1 (5 bases). This sequence originates from a young woman in good health. Source material: blood. The CDR3 region has the DNA TGTGCCAGCAGTTACTCCAGGGAGGGTCAGCCCCAGCATTTT. Its protein is CASSYSREGQPQHF.